One sample yielded the 15 T cell receptor beta chains listed below, sequenced in a study of shared clonotypes between healthy human individuals. Measured with immunoSEQ multiplex PCR; TCRdb has only the in-frame clones, and not every one. The sample holds about 1 million clones; around 74% are singletons and the top ten take 1.4% to 1.5%. Sequencing was done on a sample of memory CD4+ T cells sorted from blood. Subset indicated: CD45RA-negative fraction. The receptor source for this set is a man aged 18 to 29 in good health.

This clone was counted ten times or more. The rearrangement links TRBV7-2 to TRBJ2-1; TRBD1 aligns across 10 bases. CDR3 length equals 16 residues. Trimming took 5 bases from V and 2 from J; bases not matched to a gene: 6. From germline, CDR1 is SGHTA and CDR2 FQGNSA. The CDR3: CASSTTGTGAYNEQFF. Here the CDR3 DNA reads TGTGCCAGCAGCACAACCGGGACAGGGGCCTACAATGAGCAGTTCTTC.

This clone was detected a few times. This chain joins TRBV2 and TRBJ2-5; unclear D gene. CDR1 SNHLY and CDR2 FYNNEI come from the germline V gene. Between the trimmed V and J ends, which lost 2 bases and 7 bases, there was a span of 5 bases. This CDR3 region has 11 residues. The CDR3: CASSEMGTQYF. The CDR3 nucleotides are TGTGCCAGCAGTGAAATGGGGACCCAGTACTTC.

The gene calls are TRBV10-3 and TRBJ1-1; TRBD1 is a possible D gene (5 bases). This CDR3 region has 13 residues. V was clipped by 5 bases and J by 1 base, with 8 bases between them. The germline gives CDR1 ENHRY, CDR2 SYGVKD. CDR3 sequence: CAISSGWNTEAFF. CDR3 DNA: TGTGCCATCAGTTCAGGGTGGAACACTGAAGCTTTCTTT.

The genes are TRBV28 and TRBJ1-4; 7 nucleotides line up with TRBD1. CDR3 length: 17 residues. The germline V gene has CDR1 MDHEN and CDR2 SYDVKM. J was trimmed by 4 bases and V by 5 bases; bases with no gene match: 13. The DNA of the CDR3 is TGTGCCAGCAGTATCAGACAGGGTGGTTGGAATAATGAAAAACTGTTTTTT. Translating it yields CASSIRQGGWNNEKLFF. Supplemented by reference TRBV28 and TRBJ1-4, the full variable domain reads DVKVTQSSRYLVKRTGEKVFLECVQDMDHENMFWYRQDPGLGLRLIYFSYDVKMKEKGDIPEGYSVSREKKERFSLILESASTNQTSMYLCASSIRQGGWNNEKLFFGSGTQLSVL.

This clone was detected a few times. The chain combines TRBV5-6 with TRBJ1-6; D is uncertain. The germline CDR1 and CDR2 sequences are SGHDT and YYEEEE. The CDR3 totals 12 residues. The V gene lost 2 bases and the J gene lost 15 bases, with 12 bases spanning the gap. DNA of the CDR3: TGTGCCAGCAGCTTTGGGCCCTCGGTCCTCCACTTT. The encoded protein is CASSFGPSVLHF.

The chain links TRBV19 to TRBJ1-4, with D unresolved. V was trimmed by 3 bases and J by 0 bases, leaving 14 bases between them. CDR1 LNHDA and CDR2 SQIVND come from the germline V gene (reference sequence). The CDR3 totals 17 residues. The CDR3: CASSIPEGKATNEKLFF. CDR3 nucleotides: TGTGCCAGTAGTATTCCTGAGGGAAAGGCAACTAATGAAAAACTGTTTTTT.

V is TRBV9 and J is TRBJ2-3; perhaps TRBD1 as D (7 bases). Trimming pared 2 bases from V and 1 base from J, leaving 11 bases between. The CDR3 extends over 15 amino acids. Germline CDR1 reads SGDLS; CDR2 reads YYNGEE. The CDR3 protein is CASSVRGAGTDTQYF. For the CDR3, the DNA is TGTGCCAGCAGCGTCAGGGGGGCCGGCACAGATACGCAGTATTTT.

V gene TRBV5-6 combines with J gene TRBJ1-4, with a possible D match to TRBD1 (6 bases). CDR1 SGHDT and CDR2 YYEEEE come from the germline V gene. V was clipped by 5 bases and J by 6 bases, with 14 bases between them. This CDR3 is built from 14 residues. CDR3 loop: CASRNTGWDEKLFF. The CDR3 coding sequence is TGTGCCAGCAGGAATACAGGGTGGGATGAAAAACTGTTTTTT. The variable domain in full, completed from reference TRBV5-6 and TRBJ1-4, reads DAGVTQSPTHLIKTRGQQVTLRCSPKSGHDTVSWYQQALGQGPQFIFQYYEEEERQRGNFPDRFSGHQFPNYSSELNVNALLLGDSALYLCASRNTGWDEKLFFGSGTQLSVL.

The genes are TRBV5-1 and TRBJ2-5; D not resolved. V lost 0 bases to trimming and J lost 1 base, with 19 bases between them. Germline CDR1 reads SGHRS; CDR2 reads YFSETQ. This CDR3 region has 18 residues. The DNA for the CDR3 is TGCGCCAGCAGCTTGGCCCCAGTCGAAATGTGGGGCCAAGAGACCCAGTACTTC. Translating gives CASSLAPVEMWGQETQYF.

V is TRBV28 and J is TRBJ2-2; 10 bases map to TRBD2. Germline V CDR1 and CDR2: MDHEN, SYDVKM. This CDR3 region has 20 residues. With 6 bases clipped from V and 1 base from J, the junction kept 17 bases outside the gene matches. CDR3 protein: CASRPTSGARRRENTGELFF. CDR3 DNA sequence: TGTGCCAGCAGGCCCACTAGCGGGGCTAGACGCAGGGAGAACACCGGGGAGCTGTTTTTT.

The chain carries TRBV6-1 and TRBJ2-6, with D perhaps given as TRBD1 or TRBD2 (6 bases each). This CDR3 has 15 residues. Trimming cost V 4 bases and J 2 bases, with 9 bases left between them. Germline values: CDR1 MNHNS, CDR2 SASEGT. The CDR3 is CASSAGGAGANVLTF. The CDR3 DNA is TGTGCCAGCAGTGCCGGGGGCGCTGGGGCCAACGTCCTGACTTTC.

The chain couples TRBV28 to TRBJ2-7, with TRBD1 matching 9 bases. Losses at the gene ends were 4 bases for V and 2 bases for J; bases not matched to a gene: 9. Germline V CDR1 and CDR2: MDHEN, SYDVKM. This CDR3 has 16 amino acids. The CDR3 sequence is CASSSHTGGSPYEQYF. The DNA of the CDR3 is TGTGCCAGCAGTTCTCATACAGGGGGCAGTCCCTACGAGCAGTACTTC.

The V gene is TRBV5-1, the J gene TRBJ1-4; TRBD1 matches 7 bases. The CDR3 consists of 14 residues. The V segment lost 5 bases and the J segment 6 bases; nucleotides outside the gene matches: 7. Germline-derived CDR1 and CDR2 are SGHRS and YFSETQ. CDR3 protein: CASSYSGTDEKLFF. CDR3 nucleotides: TGCGCCAGCAGTTACTCCGGGACAGATGAAAAACTGTTTTTT.

This rearrangement joins TRBV5-1 to TRBJ2-6; 9 bases line up with TRBD1. Per the germline V gene, CDR1 is SGHRS and CDR2 is YFSETQ. CDR3 length: 17 residues. With 1 base clipped from V and 0 bases from J, the junction kept 2 bases outside the gene matches. The CDR3 protein is CASSLLGQGSGANVLTF. In nucleotides, the CDR3 is TGCGCCAGCAGCTTGTTGGGACAGGGCTCTGGGGCCAACGTCCTGACTTTC.

The DNA for the CDR3 is TGTGCCAGCAACCCAACAGGAGGATCTGGAAACACCATATATTTT. Its protein product is CASNPTGGSGNTIYF. The V call is TRBV9, the J call TRBJ1-3, with D perhaps TRBD1 (5 bases). Trimming removed 6 bases from V and 1 base from J, with 14 bases in between. Germline CDR1 and CDR2: SGDLS and YYNGEE. This CDR3 has 15 amino acids.